Presented here are 26 T cell receptor beta chains from one specimen sequenced in a study of T cells in narcolepsy. Libraries were prepared by immunoSEQ multiplex PCR; TCRdb keeps only in-frame clonotypes and omits some of them. The table has about 40,000 clones, 70% to 90% seen once. Source material: CD45RA- memory CD4+ T cells from PBMCs. Every receptor here comes from a human donor with narcolepsy.

The chain carries TRBV4-2 and TRBJ2-3, with unresolved D. Germline CDR1 is LGHNA and CDR2 is YNFKEQ. The V gene lost 2 bases and the J gene lost 10 bases, with 10 bases spanning the gap. This CDR3 is 12 amino acids long. Here the CDR3 DNA reads TGTGCCAGCAGCCAATCTGCCGGGCCGCAGTATTTT. It codes for CASSQSAGPQYF.

The chain links TRBV6-5 to TRBJ2-7, with 11 bases that match TRBD2. V trimming: 5 bases; J trimming: 3 bases; junction bases outside the gene matches: 6. The CDR3 loop spans 15 amino acids. Germline assignment: CDR1 MNHEY and CDR2 SVGAGI. CDR3 sequence (DNA): TGTGCCAGCAGTGCTACTAGCGGGGGAAACTACGAGCAGTACTTC. Translating it yields CASSATSGGNYEQYF.

The chain has TRBV29-1 and TRBJ2-5; D gene unclear. CDR1 is SQVTM and CDR2 is ANQGSEA in the germline V gene. V was cut by 4 bases and J by 5 bases, with 5 bases left in between. This CDR3 region has 10 residues. The CDR3 DNA reads as TGCAGCGTTGGGGTTGAGACCCAGTACTTC. Encoded protein: CSVGVETQYF.

This chain connects TRBV11-2 to TRBJ2-2; 7 nucleotides align to TRBD2. Germline values: CDR1 SGHAT, CDR2 FQNNGV. This CDR3 region has 15 residues. V lost 5 bases and J lost 5; bases outside the gene matches: 8. The CDR3 DNA reads TGTGCCAGCAGCACCTTTGCGGGAGATACCGGGGAGCTGTTTTTT. This sequence encodes CASSTFAGDTGELFF.

The V call is TRBV6-6, the J call TRBJ1-1, with 7 bases matching TRBD1. Germline V gives CDR1 MNHNY, CDR2 SVGAGI (reference sequence). The CDR3 spans 15 residues. V shed 4 bases and J 2 bases; nucleotides not matched to a gene: 7. In DNA, the CDR3 is TGTGCCAGCAGTTTGAGGGACAGCGGTAACACTGAAGCTTTCTTT. This sequence encodes CASSLRDSGNTEAFF.

This clone showed up just once. The rearrangement uses TRBV4-3 and TRBJ2-5; 13 nucleotides align to TRBD2. Germline V gene data show CDR1 as LGHNA and CDR2 as YSLEER. J lost 1 base, V lost 4 bases, and 12 bases had no gene match. The CDR3 is made up of 19 amino acids. The CDR3 nucleotides read TGCGCCAGCAGCCCAGGACTAGCGGGGGCCAGAATCTTCCAAGAGACCCAGTACTTC. Translating gives CASSPGLAGARIFQETQYF.

This clone was seen once. V and J are TRBV19 and TRBJ2-5, with 9 bases identical to TRBD2. Germline CDR1 LNHDA, CDR2 SQIVND (reference sequence). The length of the CDR3 is 13 residues. V was pared by 6 bases and J by 5 bases, with 4 bases of the junction left unmatched. The CDR3 loop reads CASSGSGGETQYF. CDR3 bases: TGTGCCAGTAGCGGGAGCGGGGGGGAGACCCAGTACTTC.

The chain has TRBV5-6 and TRBJ2-2; D not resolved. V lost 1 base, J lost 6 bases, and 10 bases lay in between. CDR1 SGHDT and CDR2 YYEEEE come from the germline V gene. There are 14 residues in the CDR3. The CDR3: CASSLSTSAGELFF. The CDR3 DNA reads as TGTGCCAGCAGCTTGTCTACCAGTGCCGGGGAGCTGTTTTTT.

CDR3 DNA: TGTGCCAGCAGCAAAGCCGGGCGGCCCCGCGAGCAGTACTTC. Protein: CASSKAGRPREQYF. The genes are TRBV21-1 and TRBJ2-7. TRBV21-1 is reported as a pseudogene. The CDR3 is 14 residues long.

The V call is TRBV18, the J call TRBJ1-5, with 7 bases lining up with TRBD1. Germline assignment: CDR1 KGHSH and CDR2 LQKENI. V lost 3 bases to trimming and J lost 4 bases; unmatched junction nucleotides: 9. The CDR3 consists of 16 residues. Written as DNA, the CDR3 is TGTGCCAGCTCACCCCCAGGCAGGGGGGAAAATCAGCCCCAGCATTTT. This encodes CASSPPGRGENQPQHF.

V and J are TRBV7-2 and TRBJ2-3; 8 nucleotides align to TRBD2. CDR3 length: 16 amino acids. Trimming took 5 bases from V and 1 from J; bases not matched to a gene: 8. In germline, CDR1 is SGHTA, CDR2 FQGNSA. The chain's CDR3 is CASSAREGLGTDTQYF. In DNA, the CDR3 is TGTGCCAGCAGCGCTCGGGAGGGCCTGGGCACAGATACGCAGTATTTT.

The chain carries TRBV28 and TRBJ1-1; 10 positions agree with TRBD1. CDR1 and CDR2 from the germline V gene are MDHEN and SYDVKM. Trimming at V came to 6 bases and at J to 4 bases, leaving 5 bases not matched to a gene. This CDR3 comprises 14 residues. CDR3 in amino acids: CASRPGTGVTEAFF. The CDR3 DNA follows: TGTGCCAGCAGACCCGGGACAGGGGTCACTGAAGCTTTCTTT. The variable domain in full, completed from reference TRBV28 and TRBJ1-1, reads DVKVTQSSRYLVKRTGEKVFLECVQDMDHENMFWYRQDPGLGLRLIYFSYDVKMKEKGDIPEGYSVSREKKERFSLILESASTNQTSMYLCASRPGTGVTEAFFGQGTRLTVV.

The J gene is TRBJ2-7, the V gene TRBV5-5, with TRBD1 identical over 9 bases. From germline, CDR1 is SGHKS and CDR2 YYEKEE (reference sequence). This CDR3 comprises 18 residues. Trimming cost V 4 bases and J 0 bases; bases outside gene matches: 14. The CDR3 is CASSHTGTGKVGSYEQYF. CDR3 nucleotide sequence: TGTGCCAGCAGCCATACCGGGACAGGGAAGGTGGGCTCCTACGAGCAGTACTTC.

This chain links TRBV7-2 with TRBJ1-6; D might be TRBD1 (6 bases). The CDR3 contains 15 residues. Trimming removed 4 bases at V and 6 bases at J, with 13 bases between. Per the germline V gene, CDR1 is SGHTA and CDR2 is FQGNSA. Here the CDR3 reads CASSYHKGGNSPLHF. In DNA, the CDR3 is TGTGCCAGCAGCTACCACAAGGGGGGTAATTCACCCCTCCACTTT.

The chain couples TRBV5-4 to TRBJ1-2; tentatively, D is TRBD1 (6 bases). Between the trimmed V and J ends, which lost 5 bases and 2 bases, there was a span of 16 bases. Germline CDR1 is SGHNT and CDR2 is YYREEE (reference sequence). This CDR3 is built from 15 residues. The CDR3 loop reads CASRVGGGGNYGYTF. The DNA for the CDR3 is TGTGCCAGCAGGGTTGGGGGTGGGGGCAACTATGGCTACACCTTC.

The rearrangement uses TRBV18 and TRBJ2-7; TRBD1 matches at 8 bases. This CDR3 is built from 15 residues. Germline V gene sequence: CDR1 KGHSH, CDR2 LQKENI. J lost 1 base, V lost 3 bases, and 5 bases had no gene match. Here the CDR3 reads CASSPGTGLSYEQYF. The CDR3 DNA is TGTGCCAGCTCACCGGGGACAGGCTTATCCTACGAGCAGTACTTC.

The CDR3 spells CASSFSSTGAYEQYF. The CDR3 DNA is TGTGCCAGCAGCTTTTCTTCAACTGGCGCCTACGAGCAGTACTTC. The rearrangement uses TRBV11-3 and TRBJ2-7, with D uncertain. CDR3 length equals 15 residues. The V and J ends lost 3 bases and 2 bases respectively, with 14 bases between them. Looked up from germline, CDR1 is SGHNT and CDR2 is YENEEA. Using reference TRBV11-3 and TRBJ2-7 for the parts outside the CDR3, the full variable domain is EAGVVQSPRYKIIEKKQPVAFWCNPISGHNTLYWYLQNLGQGPELLIRYENEEAVDDSQLPKDRFSAERLKGVDSTLKIQPAELGDSAVYLCASSFSSTGAYEQYFGPGTRLTVT.

The chain joins TRBV2 to TRBJ2-3; D is ambiguous. This CDR3 comprises 13 residues. The germline V gene encodes CDR1 SNHLY and CDR2 FYNNEI. Trimming removed 7 bases from V and 2 bases from J, with 10 bases in between. CDR3 region: CASKFPDTDTQYF. CDR3 nucleotides: TGTGCCAGCAAATTTCCGGACACAGATACGCAGTATTTT.

The V and J genes are TRBV9 and TRBJ2-3, with D perhaps TRBD2 (5 bases). Trimming took 0 bases from V and 2 from J, leaving 7 bases between them. This CDR3 is 14 amino acids long. Per the germline V gene, CDR1 is SGDLS and CDR2 is YYNGEE. CDR3 nucleotide sequence: TGTGCCAGCAGCGTAGGAGGGCTCACAGATACGCAGTATTTT. Translated, it gives CASSVGGLTDTQYF.

The genes are TRBV12-5 and TRBJ2-4; perhaps TRBD1 as D (6 bases). Trimming shortened V by 2 bases and J by 3 bases, and 11 bases separated the two germline ends. The CDR3 has 15 amino acids. CDR1 is LGHNT, CDR2 FRNRAP, per germline. CDR3 bases: TGTGCTAGTGGTTTGACAGGGTCCGTCAAAAACATTCAGTACTTC. Translation: CASGLTGSVKNIQYF. The complete variable domain, with remaining parts taken from reference TRBV12-5 and TRBJ2-4, reads DARVTQTPRHKVTEMGQEVTMRCQPILGHNTVFWYRQTMMQGLELLAYFRNRAPLDDSGMPKDRFSAEMPDATLATLKIQPSEPRDSAVYFCASGLTGSVKNIQYFGAGTRLSVL.

This chain links TRBV21-1 with TRBJ2-7; the table's D call, TRBD2, was not checked against the DNA. TRBV21-1 is a known pseudogene. This CDR3 contains 16 residues. The CDR3: CASSKSSSAGKGEQYF. CDR3 nucleotide sequence: TGTGCCAGCAGCAAGAGCAGCTCGGCGGGGAAGGGCGAGCAGTACTTC.

This chain links TRBV29-1 with TRBJ2-7; TRBD1 matches 7 bases. Germline CDR1 reads SQVTM; CDR2 reads ANQGSEA. Trimming removed 8 bases from V and 2 bases from J; junction bases left unmatched: 9. The CDR3 sequence is 13 residues long. The CDR3 nucleotides are TGCAGCACCACCGGGACAGATCCCTACGAGCAGTACTTC. Translation: CSTTGTDPYEQYF.

This sequence joins TRBV11-3 and TRBJ1-3; D not resolved. CDR1 is SGHNT, CDR2 YENEEA, per germline. Trimming removed 7 bases from V and 4 bases from J, with 17 bases in between. This CDR3 contains 15 residues. The CDR3 spells CASKPLDRSGNTIYF. The DNA for the CDR3 is TGTGCCAGCAAGCCCTTGGATCGCTCGGGAAACACCATATATTTT.

A single count supports this clone. The chain recombines TRBV5-1 with TRBJ2-5; tentatively, D is TRBD1 (5 bases). Germline CDR1 reads SGHRS; CDR2 reads YFSETQ. Trimming removed 0 bases at V and 1 base at J, with 10 bases between. The CDR3 runs 15 residues. This chain's CDR3 is CASSLGGNSQETQYF. CDR3 bases: TGCGCCAGCAGCTTGGGGGGCAATTCCCAAGAGACCCAGTACTTC.

This rearrangement joins TRBV14 to TRBJ2-1; D is undetermined. Looked up from germline, CDR1 is SGHDN and CDR2 is FVKESK. The CDR3 runs to 15 residues. Trimming shortened V by 3 bases and J by 2 bases, and 11 bases separated the two germline ends. The chain's CDR3 is CASSQGKGPYNEQFF. DNA for the CDR3: TGTGCCAGCAGCCAGGGAAAGGGCCCCTACAATGAGCAGTTCTTC.

The chain carries TRBV5-4 and TRBJ2-2; D not certain. Germline V gene sequence: CDR1 SGHNT, CDR2 YYREEE (reference sequence). V was trimmed by 2 bases and J by 1 base, leaving 6 bases between them. This CDR3 spans 14 amino acids. Written as DNA, the CDR3 is TGTGCCAGCAGCTTAGGCAGGAACACCGGGGAGCTGTTTTTT. Its protein product is CASSLGRNTGELFF.